These 8 T cell receptor beta chains were all obtained from the same sample, sequenced in a study of CD8 T cells in Susac syndrome. When the RNA was reverse transcribed, random hexamers were used with an input of about 0.45 to 1 ug. Each CDR3 protein gets one entry after TCRdb re-called the immunoSEQ multiplex PCR reads with MiXCR. The data contain 150,000 to 200,000 distinct CDR3 sequences, roughly 94% of them seen just once; the ten biggest clones take up roughly 0.1%. The sample was CD4+ T cells from PBMCs. The receptors shown here come from a human donor with multiple sclerosis.

This clonotype appeared once. The V gene is TRBV12-3 or TRBV12-4, the J gene TRBJ2-3; D not certain. Trimming took 3 bases from V and 1 from J, leaving 8 bases between them. CDR3 length: 14 amino acids. Here the CDR3 DNA reads TGTGCCAGCAGTTTCTCAACAGGCACAGATACGCAGTATTTT. Translated, it gives CASSFSTGTDTQYF.

The chain couples TRBV7-8 to TRBJ2-2; 8 bases are shared with TRBD2. Trimming cost V 1 base and J 0 bases; bases outside gene matches: 13. The germline V gene has CDR1 SGHVS and CDR2 FQNEAQ. This CDR3 comprises 20 residues. In nucleotides, the CDR3 is TGTGCCAGCAGCTTAGTAGTGGGATTAAGCGGGAGAACGAACACCGGGGAGCTGTTTTTT. Translating gives CASSLVVGLSGRTNTGELFF.

This clonotype appeared a single time. This chain links TRBV6-2 or TRBV6-3 with TRBJ2-3; D remains unclear. The germline V gene has CDR1 MNHEY and CDR2 SVGEGT. Trimming removed 5 bases from V and 3 bases from J, with 9 bases in between. The CDR3 sequence is 13 residues long. The CDR3: CASSDRLTDTQYF. The CDR3 bases are TGTGCCAGCAGTGATCGACTTACAGATACGCAGTATTTT.

J is TRBJ1-2 and V is TRBV29-1; 7 bases map to TRBD1. Per germline, CDR1 SQVTM and CDR2 ANQGSEA. V lost 7 bases and J lost 2; bases outside the gene matches: 7. The CDR3 totals 13 residues. CDR3 nucleotide sequence: TGCAGCGGGGAAGTACAGGGGAACTATGGCTACACCTTC. Encoded protein: CSGEVQGNYGYTF.

The chain combines TRBV7-8 with TRBJ1-5; TRBD1 is a possible D gene (5 bases). CDR1 and CDR2 from the germline V gene are SGHVS and FQNEAQ. Trimming pared 2 bases from V and 1 base from J, leaving 12 bases between. CDR3 size: 16 residues. The CDR3 DNA follows: TGTGCCAGCAGCTTAAGCGGCAGGGTGAGCAATCAGCCCCAGCATTTT. Encoded protein: CASSLSGRVSNQPQHF.

This sequence joins TRBV12-3 or TRBV12-4 and TRBJ2-2, with D possibly TRBD2 on 6 matching bases. This CDR3 has 14 residues. With 5 bases removed from V and 6 bases from J, the gap between germline ends came to 13 bases. The CDR3 region is CASSAGLSPGELFF. The CDR3 DNA reads as TGTGCCAGCAGTGCGGGACTCTCCCCCGGGGAGCTGTTTTTT.

The chain uses TRBV30 and TRBJ2-1; D may be TRBD1 or TRBD2 (5 bases each). This CDR3 comprises 13 residues. Germline V gene lookup returns CDR1 GTSNPN and CDR2 SVGIG (reference sequence). The ends were cut back, 4 bases at V and 3 bases at J, with 10 bases in the middle. The CDR3 is CAWTGGFYNEQFF. Written as DNA, the CDR3 is TGTGCCTGGACTGGGGGATTCTACAATGAGCAGTTCTTC.

This chain links TRBV12-3 or TRBV12-4 with TRBJ1-2; 7 bases are shared with TRBD1. The V and J ends lost 5 bases and 4 bases, in that order; junction bases with no gene match: 10. This CDR3 spans 15 amino acids. In DNA, the CDR3 is TGTGCCAGCAGTCACGTCTTCCGGGACAGCTATGGCTACACCTTC. This encodes CASSHVFRDSYGYTF.